This T cell receptor beta chain was found in a study of lymphopenia after photon versus proton radiotherapy. Study-level findings and limits: Oligoclonal CD8+ Temra expansion after nadir drove photon patients' diversity drop. Relative stability marked proton patients; photon patients lost diversity and naive cells. In patients who died, overall survival fell as post-nadir TCR diversity dropped more.

Profiled with immunoSEQ multiplex PCR; TCRdb holds only in-frame clones, not every one. The sample contains 150,000 to 200,000 clones, more than 85% of which appear only once. The length of the CDR3 is 15 residues. Per the germline V gene, CDR1 is MNHNY and CDR2 is SVGAGI (reference sequence). V was shortened by 2 bases and J by 0 bases, with 8 bases between the two germline ends. As for this clone: Its matching antigen is unknown.

V and J are TRBV6-6 and TRBJ2-1; no clear D. The source of this sequence is a man aged 45 to 65 with gastric cancer. The sequencing used peripheral blood, collected from a patient treated with photon-based radiotherapy. CDR3 bases: TGTGCCAGCAGTTACGAGGTGGTCTCCTACAATGAGCAGTTCTTC. Translation gives CASSYEVVSYNEQFF.